The clone carrying this TCR beta chain was detected a few times. The junction departs from germline at one end; a sequencing error may be responsible. The record originates from a study of blood T cell repertoires in COVID-19. Study-level background: Material from acute and convalescent COVID-19 was sourced from the United States, Italy and Spain. Nucleic acid was either cDNA or gDNA, and it came from T cells, B-cell-depleted T cells, or PBMCs.

Germline assignment: CDR1 ENHRY and CDR2 SYGVKD. This CDR3 has 9 residues. Authors' processing steps: By means of reference gene primer amplification, nucleated cell counts were estimated. The protocol was immunoSEQ multiplex PCR, while the TCRdb copy is restricted to in-frame clones and leaves out a portion. The D gene and trimming were derived from the DNA, and the V and J assignments and clone size from that table. The sample lists about 260,000 clones; approximately 84% were seen once. The TCR originated in a woman over 75 with acute or convalescent COVID-19. This chain links TRBV10-3 with TRBJ1-3; possibly TRBD1 for D (5 bases). Source material: peripheral blood. In DNA, the CDR3 is TGTGCCCATCGGTACCCAGGGCATTTT. Translated, it gives CAHRYPGHF.